These 5 T cell receptor beta chains originate from one sample sequenced in a study of tumor-infiltrating lymphocytes in primary liver carcinoma. A primer in the constant region served to generate TCR beta cDNA from approximately 450 ng of total RNA. Sequencing libraries for TCR beta derived from three nested multiplex PCR rounds that used slightly modified ARM-PCR. The first two PCR rounds, approximately 11 cycles each, used TRBV1-TRBV30 forward primers and a C-beta reverse primer. Each CDR3 protein gets one entry after TCRdb re-called the multiplex PCR reads with MiXCR. This table has more than 150,000 distinct CDR3 sequences, 60% appearing once. Germline DNA was also extracted, with blood RNA taken from unsorted whole blood. Sequencing input: peripheral blood. The receptors here all came from a man aged 35 to 55 with primary liver carcinoma and hepatitis B virus infection.

As to this clonotype: Because the CDR3 is missing its conserved closing phenylalanine or tryptophan, this is likely a read error. V gene TRBV11-2 combines with J gene TRBJ1-3; D is ambiguous. The CDR3 loop spans 11 amino acids. Germline values: CDR1 SGHAT, CDR2 FQNNGV. The CDR3 loop reads CAISSGNTIYL. The CDR3 coding sequence is TGTGCCATCAGCTCTGGAAACACCATATATTTG.

To note about this clonotype: A much larger clone lies one base from this, so it may be a read error. V and J are TRBV11-1 and TRBJ2-7, with D possibly being TRBD1 (6 bases). The CDR3 has 15 residues. From germline, CDR1 is SGHAT and CDR2 FQDESV (reference sequence). This chain's CDR3 is CASSSRDTLSYKQYF. In DNA form, the CDR3 reads TGTGCCAGCAGCTCCCGGGACACACTATCCTACAAGCAGTACTTC.

The V and J genes are TRBV5-6 and TRBJ2-7, with TRBD2 identical over 11 bases. This CDR3 spans 15 amino acids. From germline, CDR1 is SGHDT and CDR2 YYEEEE. V lost 5 bases, J lost 3 bases, and 7 bases stayed unmatched. DNA of the CDR3: TGTGCCAGCAGAACTAGCGGGAGCGTTCTCTACGAGCAGTACTTC. The encoded protein is CASRTSGSVLYEQYF.

The sample holds many counts of this clonotype. The V and J genes are TRBV12-3 or TRBV12-4 and TRBJ2-7; no reliable D call. V lost 3 bases, J lost 7 bases, and 13 bases lay in between. The CDR3 is made up of 13 amino acids. Here the CDR3 DNA reads TGTGCCAGCAGTTTCGGTCCAGAGGAAGAGCAGTACTTC. Its protein product is CASSFGPEEEQYF.

Remarks on this clonotype: The germline gene is not matched at one end of the junction; a read error may be the cause. The rearrangement links TRBV29-1 to TRBJ2-3; 7 positions agree with TRBD2. The CDR3 extends over 14 amino acids. Looked up from germline, CDR1 is SQVTM and CDR2 is ANQGSEA. The CDR3 spells CTVESGDGTDTQYF. The CDR3 nucleotides are TGCACCGTTGAAAGCGGGGATGGCACAGATACGCAGTATTTT.